This TCR beta chain was identified in a study of cytomegalovirus exposure and HLA in healthy donors. Study-wide results and caveats: Analysis was carried out at a later point, and it linked a missense DCLRE1C variant to TCR beta V- and J-gene trimming. A list of 150 or so TCR beta chains associated with cytomegalovirus was given. CMV serostatus was the sole immune exposure information available.

Germline V gene data show CDR1 as MDHEN and CDR2 as SYDVKM. This CDR3 is built from 16 residues. The germline V and J ends were trimmed by 6 bases and 1 base, with 16 bases remaining between them. In the case of this clone: The antigen is undetermined.

Primers included in the PCR were 60 Vbeta and 13 Jbeta primers. TCRdb keeps only in-frame clones here, not all; method: immunoSEQ multiplex PCR. The table records 170,000 or so clones, about 83% of them present only once. Sequencing was done on a sample of PBMCs. This TCR came from a girl under 18 in good health and CMV-seropositive. The chain is built from TRBV28 and TRBJ2-4, with D possibly being TRBD2 (5 bases). CDR3 region: CASRPGPDLAKNIQYF. Written as DNA, the CDR3 is TGTGCCAGCAGACCCGGTCCGGACTTGGCCAAAAACATTCAGTACTTC.